This T cell receptor beta chain stems from a study of regulatory T cells in long-lasting Graves disease. The study, taken as a whole, reports: Peripheral blood alone, not thyroid tissue, underwent study. Newly diagnosed Graves' patients exceeded persistent ones in TCR diversity. Among the persistent patients, 2,741 public clonotypes were shared, more than the approximately 1,000 shared among new patients.

With iRepertoire HTBI primers and Arm-PCR of CDR3 regions, TCR beta libraries were built. TCRdb re-called the multiplex PCR reads through MiXCR, storing one row per CDR3 protein. The sample contains 700,000 or so distinct CDR3 sequences, around 30% of which appear only once. Trimming took 4 bases from V and 4 from J; bases not matched to a gene: 13. The CDR3 spans 16 residues. The V gene's germline CDR1 is DFQATT and CDR2 SNEGSKA (reference sequence). A word on this clonotype: Its antigen is currently unknown.

The time point here: persistent/refractory GD, antithyroid drugs over 5 years with positive TRAb. The TCR library was made from RNA that had been extracted from PBMCs in TRIzol. Diagnosis followed American Thyroid Association guidelines for Graves' disease. This clonotype originated in a female donor with Graves disease. Material: peripheral blood mononuclear cells (PBMCs), obtained when the disease was refractory, from a patient treated with antithyroid drugs. The chain carries TRBV20-1 and TRBJ2-1, with 7 bases fitting TRBD2. The CDR3 loop is CSAMMVGGHYYNEQFF. CDR3 DNA sequence: TGCAGTGCTATGATGGTGGGAGGGCACTATTACAATGAGCAGTTCTTC.